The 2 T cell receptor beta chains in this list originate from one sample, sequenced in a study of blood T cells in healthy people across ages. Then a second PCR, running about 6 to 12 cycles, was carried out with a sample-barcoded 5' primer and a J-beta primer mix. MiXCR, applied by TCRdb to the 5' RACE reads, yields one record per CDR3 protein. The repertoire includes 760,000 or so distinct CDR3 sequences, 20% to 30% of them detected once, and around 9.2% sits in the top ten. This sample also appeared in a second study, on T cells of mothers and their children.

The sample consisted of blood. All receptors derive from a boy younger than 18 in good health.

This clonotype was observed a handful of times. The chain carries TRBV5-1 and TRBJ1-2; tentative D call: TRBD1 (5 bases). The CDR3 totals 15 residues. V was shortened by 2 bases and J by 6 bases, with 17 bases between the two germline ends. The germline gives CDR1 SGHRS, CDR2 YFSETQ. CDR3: CASSFGGVQADGYTF. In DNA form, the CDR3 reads TGCGCCAGCAGCTTTGGAGGGGTCCAGGCGGATGGCTACACCTTC.

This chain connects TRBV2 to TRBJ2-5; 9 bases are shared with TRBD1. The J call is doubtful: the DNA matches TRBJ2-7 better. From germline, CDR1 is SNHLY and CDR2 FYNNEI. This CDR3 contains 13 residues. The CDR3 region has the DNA TGTGCCAGCAACGGGGACAGGGATTACGAGCAGTACTTC. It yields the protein CASNGDRDYEQYF.